Listed here is a single T cell receptor beta chain. Antigen: not known. TCRdb's table, derived via immunoSEQ multiplex PCR, lists solely in-frame clones and lacks some. Among some 79,000 clones, roughly 90% were seen once, and the ten largest hold approximately 0.45%. Germline lookup yields CDR1 WNHNN and CDR2 SYGVQD (reference sequence). With 5 bases removed from V and 2 bases from J, the gap between germline ends came to 9 bases. This CDR3 contains 13 residues. The sample originates from a study of OX40 agonist ivuxolimab in advanced cancers. Study-wide background: Ivuxolimab, which patients received intravenously every 2 weeks, was dosed at 0.01 to 10 mg/kg. Patients enrolled in dose escalation were diagnosed with hepatocellular carcinoma, melanoma, renal cell or head and neck cancer.

Study-wide results and limits: Compared with CD4+, CD8+ T cells on average had more expanded clones. No antigen was identified for the clonally expanded peripheral T cells.

Specimen: CD4+ or CD8+ T cells sorted from blood, collected in a trial of the OX40 agonist ivuxolimab. This rearrangement joins TRBV10-1 to TRBJ1-1; no clear D. The clonotype was recovered from an adult with an advanced solid tumor such as melanoma, head and neck, liver or kidney cancer. As DNA, the CDR3 is TGCGCCAGCAGTACGACACTTAACACTGAAGCTTTCTTT. Translating it yields CASSTTLNTEAFF.